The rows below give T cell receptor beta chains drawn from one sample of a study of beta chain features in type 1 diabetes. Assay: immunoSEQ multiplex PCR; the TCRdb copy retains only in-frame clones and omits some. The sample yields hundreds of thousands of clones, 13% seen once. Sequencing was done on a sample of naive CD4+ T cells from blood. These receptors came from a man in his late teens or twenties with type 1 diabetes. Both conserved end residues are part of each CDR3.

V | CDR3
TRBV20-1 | CRASDGDTQYF
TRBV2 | CASSARFTGEAFF
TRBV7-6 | CASSLVTGGNQPQHF
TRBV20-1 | CSARSLEQYF
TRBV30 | CAWATYREGYGYTF
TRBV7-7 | CASSRDSNQPQHF
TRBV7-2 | CASSSQMTGAPFF
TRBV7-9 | CASSRVAGQETQYF
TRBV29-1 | CSVDRGITDTQYF
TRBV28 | CASSLWGVWGQRNTEAFF
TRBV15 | CATKGHLNEKLFF
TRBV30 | CAWSFLDRPYEQYF
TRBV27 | CASSQQGTNYGYTF
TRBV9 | CASSIGSRAGATDTQYF
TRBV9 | CASSVTGQETQYF
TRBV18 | CASSPTEVTEAFF
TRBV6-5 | CASSYQLAFATDTQYF
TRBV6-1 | CASSGGVRGVYGYTF
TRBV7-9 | CASSPSQGSNTGELFF
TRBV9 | CASSEDVGQGATEQFF
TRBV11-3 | CASSLGQLYNEQFF
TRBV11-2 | CASSSQGDRGYTF
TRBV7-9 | CASSLGDRASGAGDEQFF
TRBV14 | CASSLGPRLNTEAFF
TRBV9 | CASSVSLLAGVNTGELFF
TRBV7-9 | CASSATLSEQYF
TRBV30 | CAWSVRENYGYTF
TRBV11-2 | CASNGDTGELFF
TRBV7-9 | CASSHDRGGQPQHF
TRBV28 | CASSWTRTYEQYF
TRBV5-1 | CASSFRGLDSPLHF
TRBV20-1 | CSLGGVYEQYF
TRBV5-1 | CASSPLGYGYTF
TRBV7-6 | CASSLSGGSNYGYTF
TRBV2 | CASRPDVGGELFF
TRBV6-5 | CASSYSRQGPYEQYF
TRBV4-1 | CASSQEYRFATNEKLFF
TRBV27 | CASSREGQGNPQPQHF
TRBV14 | CASSQGWAYNEQFF
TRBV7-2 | CASSSRTSGGTDTQYF
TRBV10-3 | CAISESVGTNEQFF
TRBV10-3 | CAIRGGLMGGGNQPQHF
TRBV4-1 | CASSQRVISGNTIYF
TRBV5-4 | CASSLEKNIQYF
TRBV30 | CAWSGRDRGGMNF
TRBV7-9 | CASTKQGGQSTEAFF
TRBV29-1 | CSAGTPTNYGYTF
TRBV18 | CASSPPSGYTEAFF
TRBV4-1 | CASSQYWGGSSYEQYF
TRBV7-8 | CASSQERDTEAFF